This is a list of T cell receptor beta chains from one sample in a study of shared clonotypes between healthy human individuals. Data came from immunoSEQ multiplex PCR; TCRdb stores just in-frame clones and leaves some out. The top ten hold around 0.6% of the sample, which has under 1,100,000 clones, more than 75% seen once. Sequenced input: memory CD4+ T cells from PBMCs. Source of these receptors: a man aged 18 to 35 in good health. Some clones in this sample may be carry-over from other donors' samples. Both conserved end residues are part of each CDR3. Fields, in order: D gene, clone size, V gene, J gene, CDR3 DNA, CDR3 protein. A D gene is named only where the DNA matches it firmly. Some rows mark clone size as missing; the rest say once, few, many or name a class of expanded clone.

.	.	TRBV27	TRBJ2-7	TGTGCCAGCAAGCTCGACAGAACCCGATACGAGCAGTACTTC	CASKLDRTRYEQYF
TRBD1	.	TRBV18	TRBJ1-5	TGTGCCAGCTCACCCCAGGGGGCGGTGGTTCAGCCCCAGCATTTT	CASSPQGAVVQPQHF
TRBD1	once	TRBV2	TRBJ2-7	TGTGCCAGCAGCAAGGGACAGGGGGTCGACGAGCAGTACTTC	CASSKGQGVDEQYF
TRBD1	.	TRBV7-9	TRBJ2-7	TGTGCCAGCAGCTTTGGGACAGGGTACGAGCAGTACTTC	CASSFGTGYEQYF
.	.	TRBV5-5	TRBJ2-7	TGTGCCAGCAGCTTGGGGGTGGGACACTCCTACGAGCAGTACTTC	CASSLGVGHSYEQYF
.	.	TRBV5-1	TRBJ2-7	TGCGCCAGCAGCTTGAGGGACACTCCCTACGAGCAGTACTTC	CASSLRDTPYEQYF
.	.	TRBV2	TRBJ1-4	TGTGCCAGCAGCTGGACCGAGACTAATGAAAAACTGTTTTTT	CASSWTETNEKLFF
.	.	TRBV9	TRBJ1-1	TGTGCCAGCAGCGAGTCGCCCGTCAGGGGAGGGCTCGGGAACACTGAAGCTTTCTTT	CASSESPVRGGLGNTEAFF
TRBD1	.	TRBV6-5	TRBJ1-3	TGTGCCAGCAGTTACACGACAGGGGCCGGAAACACCATATATTTT	CASSYTTGAGNTIYF
TRBD2	once	TRBV7-9	TRBJ2-7	TGTGCCAGCAGCTATCAGCCTTGGACTAGCGGGATCCCCTACGAGCAGTACTTC	CASSYQPWTSGIPYEQYF